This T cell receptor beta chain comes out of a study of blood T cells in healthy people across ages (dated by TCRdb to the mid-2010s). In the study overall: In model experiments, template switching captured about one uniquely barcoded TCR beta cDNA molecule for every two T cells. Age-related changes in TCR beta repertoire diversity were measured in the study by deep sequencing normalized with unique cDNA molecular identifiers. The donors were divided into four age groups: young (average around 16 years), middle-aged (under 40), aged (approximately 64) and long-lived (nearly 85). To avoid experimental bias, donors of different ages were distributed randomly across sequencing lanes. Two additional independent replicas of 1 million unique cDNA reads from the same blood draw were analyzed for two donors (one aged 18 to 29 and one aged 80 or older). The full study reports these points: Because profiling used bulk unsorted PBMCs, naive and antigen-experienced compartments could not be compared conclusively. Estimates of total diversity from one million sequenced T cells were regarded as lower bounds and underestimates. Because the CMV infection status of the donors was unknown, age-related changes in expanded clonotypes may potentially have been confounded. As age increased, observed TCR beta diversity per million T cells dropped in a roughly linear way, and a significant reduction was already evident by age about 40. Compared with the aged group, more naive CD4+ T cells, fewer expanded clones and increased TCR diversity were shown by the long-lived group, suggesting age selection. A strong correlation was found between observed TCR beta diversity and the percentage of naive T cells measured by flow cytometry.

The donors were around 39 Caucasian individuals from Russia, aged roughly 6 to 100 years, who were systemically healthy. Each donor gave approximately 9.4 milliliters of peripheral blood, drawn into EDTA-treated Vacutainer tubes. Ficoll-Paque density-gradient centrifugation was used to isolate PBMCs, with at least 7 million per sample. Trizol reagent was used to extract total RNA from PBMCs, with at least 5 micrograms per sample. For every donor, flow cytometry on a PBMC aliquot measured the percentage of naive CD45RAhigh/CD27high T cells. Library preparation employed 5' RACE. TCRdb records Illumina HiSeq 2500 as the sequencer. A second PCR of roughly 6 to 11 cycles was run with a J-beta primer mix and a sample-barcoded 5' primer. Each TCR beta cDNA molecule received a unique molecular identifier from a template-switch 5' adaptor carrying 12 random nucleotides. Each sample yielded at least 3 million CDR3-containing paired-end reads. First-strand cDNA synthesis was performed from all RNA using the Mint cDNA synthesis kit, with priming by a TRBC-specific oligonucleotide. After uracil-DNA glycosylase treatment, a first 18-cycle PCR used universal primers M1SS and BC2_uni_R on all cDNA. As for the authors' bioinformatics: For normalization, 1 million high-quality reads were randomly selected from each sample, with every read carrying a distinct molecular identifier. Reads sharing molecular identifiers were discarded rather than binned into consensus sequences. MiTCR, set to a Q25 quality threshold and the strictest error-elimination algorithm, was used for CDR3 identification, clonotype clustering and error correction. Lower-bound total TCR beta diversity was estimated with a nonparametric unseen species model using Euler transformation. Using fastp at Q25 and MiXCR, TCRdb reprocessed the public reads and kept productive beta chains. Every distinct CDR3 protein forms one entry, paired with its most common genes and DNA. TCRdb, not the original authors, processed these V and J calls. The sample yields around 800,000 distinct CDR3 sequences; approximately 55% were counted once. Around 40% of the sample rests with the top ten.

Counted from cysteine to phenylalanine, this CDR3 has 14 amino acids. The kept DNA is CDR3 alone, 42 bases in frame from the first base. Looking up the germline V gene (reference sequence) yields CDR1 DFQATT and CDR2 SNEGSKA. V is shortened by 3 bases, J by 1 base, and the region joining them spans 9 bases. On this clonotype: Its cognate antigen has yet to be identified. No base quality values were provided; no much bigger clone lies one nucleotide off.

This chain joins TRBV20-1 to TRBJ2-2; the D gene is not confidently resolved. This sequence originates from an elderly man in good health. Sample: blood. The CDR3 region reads CSARTRLNTGELFF. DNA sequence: TGCAGTGCTAGGACGAGACTGAACACCGGGGAGCTGTTTTTT.